This T cell receptor beta chain was sequenced in a study of response to subunit inactivated influenza vaccine. As concerns this clonotype: What it binds is unknown.

From the RT-PCR reads, TCRdb called clonotypes with MiXCR, one entry per CDR3 protein. The table lists 550,000 to 600,000 distinct CDR3 sequences, around 11% of them singletons. The CDR3 spans 13 residues. Per the germline V gene, CDR1 is MNHEY and CDR2 is SMNVEV (reference sequence). V was pared by 5 bases and J by 9 bases, with 17 bases between. Whole-study results and caveats: There was a suggestion from the authors that each seasonal influenza vaccination recruits few new T cells.

The V call is TRBV27, the J call TRBJ2-7; perhaps TRBD1 as D (5 bases). The TCR comes from a man aged 50-59 years who received an inactivated influenza vaccine. Source: PBMCs from blood, taken on the day of vaccination. The chain's CDR3 is CASSPHPQGTQYF. The CDR3 bases are TGTGCCAGCAGTCCACACCCCCAGGGAACGCAGTACTTC.